Sequencing of this TCR beta chain was carried out in a study of CD8 T cells in ankylosing spondylitis. General study findings and limits: Ankylosing spondylitis blood appeared to be characterized by a TCR beta motif of several highly homologous variants. As reported, disease-linked clones showed significant enrichment in matched ankylosing spondylitis synovial fluid. With a CD8+ phenotype, disease-linked clones were relatively rare in peripheral blood.

This clonotype was detected ten times or more. Its antigen is not identified. TCRdb fed the 5' RACE reads into MiXCR, producing one record per CDR3 protein. The top ten clones hold 0.5% to 0.75% of a sample with approximately 250,000 distinct CDR3 sequences, roughly a quarter of them seen once. Germline CDR1 is DFQATT and CDR2 is SNEGSKA (reference sequence). The CDR3 spans 11 residues. Trimming took off 0 bases at V and 6 bases at J, with 6 bases between the two ends. The sample comprised blood, either unsorted or a sorted T cell fraction (not recorded which). The chain links TRBV20-1 to TRBJ2-7; unclear D gene. The TCR was taken from a male donor with ankylosing spondylitis or in good health (not recorded which). The CDR3 DNA reads TGCAGTGCTAGAGATGTAGGCGAGCAGTACTTC. Protein sequence: CSARDVGEQYF.